The T cell receptor beta chain described here comes from a study of cytomegalovirus exposure and HLA in healthy donors. Study-level results: Reportedly, diagnosis of cytomegalovirus status by the classifier showed high specificity and sensitivity.

There are 13 residues in the CDR3. Germline V CDR1 and CDR2: SGHNT, YYREEE (reference sequence). Concerning this clone: The antigen is unknown.

Amplification used 60 Vbeta primers and 13 Jbeta primers. TCRdb's table, derived via immunoSEQ multiplex PCR, lists solely in-frame clones and lacks some. The table includes fewer than 250,000 clones, around 79% detected once. The sample taken for sequencing was PBMCs. The clonotype originates from a male donor in good health and CMV-seronegative. The V and J genes are TRBV5-4 and TRBJ2-5; 8 nucleotides agree with TRBD1. The end of the DNA aligns better with TRBJ2-7, so the J call may be wrong. CDR3 loop: CASSKGQGDEQYF. DNA for the CDR3: TGTGCCAGCAGCAAAGGACAGGGAGACGAGCAGTACTTC.